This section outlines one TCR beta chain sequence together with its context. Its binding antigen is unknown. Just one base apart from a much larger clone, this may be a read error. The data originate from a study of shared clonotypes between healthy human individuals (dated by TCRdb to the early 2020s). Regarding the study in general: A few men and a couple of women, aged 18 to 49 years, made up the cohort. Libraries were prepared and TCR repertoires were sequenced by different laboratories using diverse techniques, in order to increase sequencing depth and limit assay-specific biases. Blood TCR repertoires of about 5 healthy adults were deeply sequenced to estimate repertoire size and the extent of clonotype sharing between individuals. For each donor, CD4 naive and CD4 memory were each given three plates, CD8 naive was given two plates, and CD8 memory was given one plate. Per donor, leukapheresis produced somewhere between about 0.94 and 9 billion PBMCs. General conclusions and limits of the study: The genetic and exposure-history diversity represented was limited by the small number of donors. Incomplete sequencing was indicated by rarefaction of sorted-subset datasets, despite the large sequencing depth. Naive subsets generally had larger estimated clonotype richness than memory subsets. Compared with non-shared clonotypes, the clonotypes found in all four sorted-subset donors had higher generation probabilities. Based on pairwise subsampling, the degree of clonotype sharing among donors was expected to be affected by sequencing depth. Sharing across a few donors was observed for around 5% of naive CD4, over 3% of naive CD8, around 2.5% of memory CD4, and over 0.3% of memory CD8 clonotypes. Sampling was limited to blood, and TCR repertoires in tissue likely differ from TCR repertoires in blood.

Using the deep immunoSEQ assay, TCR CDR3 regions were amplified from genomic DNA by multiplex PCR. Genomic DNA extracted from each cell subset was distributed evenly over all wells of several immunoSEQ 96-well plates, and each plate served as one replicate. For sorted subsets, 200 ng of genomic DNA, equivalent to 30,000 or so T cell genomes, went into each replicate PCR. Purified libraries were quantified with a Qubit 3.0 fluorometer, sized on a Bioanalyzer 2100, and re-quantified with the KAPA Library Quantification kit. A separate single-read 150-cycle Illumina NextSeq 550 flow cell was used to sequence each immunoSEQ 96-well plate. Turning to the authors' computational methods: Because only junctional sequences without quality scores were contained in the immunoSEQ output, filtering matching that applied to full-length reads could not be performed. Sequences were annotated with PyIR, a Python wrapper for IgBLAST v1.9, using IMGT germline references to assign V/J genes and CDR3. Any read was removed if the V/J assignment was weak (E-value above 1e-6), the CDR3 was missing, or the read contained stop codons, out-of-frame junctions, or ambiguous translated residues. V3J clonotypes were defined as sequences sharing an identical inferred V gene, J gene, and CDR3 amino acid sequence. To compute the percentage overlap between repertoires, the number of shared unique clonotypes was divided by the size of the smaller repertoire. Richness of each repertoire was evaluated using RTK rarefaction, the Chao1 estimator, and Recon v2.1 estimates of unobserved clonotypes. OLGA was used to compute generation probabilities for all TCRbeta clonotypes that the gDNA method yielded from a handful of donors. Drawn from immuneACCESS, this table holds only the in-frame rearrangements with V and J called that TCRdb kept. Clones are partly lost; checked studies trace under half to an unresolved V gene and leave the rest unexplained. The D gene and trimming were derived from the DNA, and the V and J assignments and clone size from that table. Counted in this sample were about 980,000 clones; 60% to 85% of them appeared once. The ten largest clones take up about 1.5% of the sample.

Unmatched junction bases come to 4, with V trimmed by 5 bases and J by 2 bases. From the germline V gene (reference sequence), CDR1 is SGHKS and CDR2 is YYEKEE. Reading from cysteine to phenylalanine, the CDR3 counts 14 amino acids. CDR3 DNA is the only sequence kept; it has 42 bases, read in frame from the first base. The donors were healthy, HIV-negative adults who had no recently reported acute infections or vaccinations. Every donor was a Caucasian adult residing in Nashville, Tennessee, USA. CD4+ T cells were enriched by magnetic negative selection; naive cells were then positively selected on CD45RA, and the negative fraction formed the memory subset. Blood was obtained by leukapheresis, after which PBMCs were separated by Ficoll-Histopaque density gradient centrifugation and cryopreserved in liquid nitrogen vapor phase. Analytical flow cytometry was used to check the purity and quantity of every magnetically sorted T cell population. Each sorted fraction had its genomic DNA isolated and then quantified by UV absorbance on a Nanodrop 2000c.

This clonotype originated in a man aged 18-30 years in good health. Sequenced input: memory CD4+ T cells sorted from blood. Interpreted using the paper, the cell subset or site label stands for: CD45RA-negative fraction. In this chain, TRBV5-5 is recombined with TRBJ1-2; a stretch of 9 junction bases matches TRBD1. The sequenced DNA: TGTGCCAGCAGTCCCGGACAGGGGAACTATGGCTACACCTTC. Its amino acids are CASSPGQGNYGYTF.